The clone carrying this TCR beta chain was found a few times. The target antigen is unknown. The data were taken from a study of T cell responses to AZD1222 COVID-19 vaccine. Study-level results: Donors skewed white British and female; clonal diversity was possibly underestimated. Among AZD1222 vaccinees, only 5 to 7 were seropositive at baseline.

Measured with immunoSEQ multiplex PCR; TCRdb has only the in-frame clones, and not every one. This table holds 90,000 to 120,000 clones, roughly 86% found once. The CDR3 is made up of 15 amino acids. The V gene's germline CDR1 is SGHTA and CDR2 FQGNSA. V dropped 3 bases and J dropped 6 bases, with 14 bases sitting between them. The clonotype was recovered from an adult who received the MenACWY meningococcal vaccine as a control. The chain has TRBV7-2 and TRBJ2-2, with D perhaps matching TRBD2 (5 bases). This specimen was peripheral blood, taken 28 days after the second dose of the MenACWY control vaccine. CDR3 sequence (DNA): TGTGCCAGCAGCTTCAGTCGGGGTGCGGCCGGGGAGCTGTTTTTT. It codes for CASSFSRGAAGELFF.